This T cell receptor beta chain was sequenced during a study of blood T cells in healthy people across ages (dated by TCRdb to about 2015). Concerning the study at large: In model experiments, roughly one uniquely barcoded TCR beta cDNA molecule per two T cells was captured by template switching. The donors were divided into four age groups: young (average 16 years), middle-aged (roughly 42), aged (approximately 62) and long-lived (nearly 85). Two additional independent replicas of 1 million unique cDNA reads from the same blood draw were analyzed for two donors (one aged 18 to 29 and one aged 80 or older). Donors of different ages were randomly distributed across sequencing lanes to avoid experimental bias. Age-related changes in TCR beta repertoire diversity were measured in the study by deep sequencing normalized with unique cDNA molecular identifiers.

General conclusions and limits of the study: There was a strong correlation between observed TCR beta diversity and the percentage of naive T cells measured by flow cytometry. As age increased, observed TCR beta diversity per million T cells dropped in a roughly linear way, and a significant reduction was already evident by age around 41. Compared with the aged group, more naive CD4+ T cells, fewer expanded clones and increased TCR diversity were shown by the long-lived group, suggesting age selection. Estimates of total diversity based on one million sequenced T cells were regarded as lower bounds and as underestimates. Since profiling was done on bulk unsorted PBMCs, naive and antigen-experienced compartments could not be conclusively compared. Donor CMV infection status was unknown, potentially confounding age-related changes in expanded clonotypes.

The approximately 40 donors, aged roughly 6 to 95 years, were systemically healthy Caucasian individuals from Russia. About 9.8 milliliters of peripheral blood were drawn from each donor into EDTA-treated Vacutainer tubes. Ficoll-Paque density-gradient centrifugation was used to isolate PBMCs, with at least 7 million per sample. Total RNA was extracted from PBMCs with Trizol reagent, with at least 5.5 micrograms obtained per sample. For every donor, an aliquot of PBMCs went through flow cytometry to measure the percentages of naive CD45RAhigh/CD27high T cells. Comment on this clonotype: Its antigen target is currently unknown. No much larger clone exists at a distance of one base, and base qualities are not known.

Receptors were amplified or captured by 5' RACE. Sequencing took place on an Illumina HiSeq 2500. A second PCR of roughly 7 to 12 cycles was run with a J-beta primer mix and a sample-barcoded 5' primer. A template-switch 5' adaptor carrying 12 random nucleotides introduced a unique molecular identifier onto each TCR beta cDNA molecule. Each sample yielded at least 2.5 million CDR3-containing paired-end reads. First-strand cDNA was synthesized from all RNA with the Mint cDNA synthesis kit, primed by a TRBC-specific oligonucleotide. Following uracil-DNA glycosylase treatment, a first 18-cycle PCR with universal primers M1SS and BC2_uni_R was performed on all cDNA. In the paper's pipeline: For normalization, 1 million high-quality reads, each with a distinct molecular identifier, were randomly selected from each sample. Reads with shared molecular identifiers were discarded instead of being binned into consensus sequences. MiTCR, with a Q25 quality threshold and the strictest error-elimination algorithm, was used for CDR3 identification, clonotype clustering and error correction. A nonparametric unseen species model with Euler transformation was used to estimate lower-bound total TCR beta diversity. TCRdb handled the public reads itself, with Q25 trimming in fastp and clone calling in MiXCR, and kept productive beta chains. Each entry is one CDR3 protein sequence, shown with its most common DNA and genes. The V and J calls come from TCRdb's annotation, not from the publication. The sample yields 1.5 million to 2 million distinct CDR3 sequences; about 49% were counted once. The top ten hold approximately 2% of the sample.

The CDR3, cysteine through phenylalanine, is 14 amino acids long. Only the CDR3 DNA is retained, 42 bases long and in frame from the first base. According to the germline V gene (reference sequence), CDR1 reads MNHNY and CDR2 reads SVGAGI. V loses 8 bases, J loses 1 base, and the germline ends lie 9 bases apart. The rearranged segments are TRBV6-6 and TRBJ2-6; too little of a D gene remains to name it. This clonotype originated in a woman aged 40 to 50 in good health. The sample taken for sequencing was blood. The CDR3 amino acid sequence is: CASHSLSGANVLTF. The DNA reads as follows: TGTGCCAGCCATTCCTTATCTGGGGCCAACGTCCTGACTTTC.